A selection of T cell receptor beta chains follows, all from one sample in a study of OX40 agonist ivuxolimab in advanced cancers. The method was immunoSEQ multiplex PCR; TCRdb's version includes in-frame clones alone and lacks a portion of them. The sample records around 62,000 clones, about 88% being singletons. Material: CD4+ or CD8+ T cells sorted from blood, obtained in a trial of the OX40 agonist ivuxolimab. All receptors derive from an adult with an advanced solid tumor such as melanoma, head and neck, liver or kidney cancer. Each CDR3 is given with its conserved first and last residue. The D gene is left open where the match is weak. Clone size is given for some rows only: seen once, a few or many times, or a class if the clone is expanded.

abundance	v_gene	d_gene	len	j_gene	CDR3aa	CDR3nt
few	TRBV11-2	NA	16	TRBJ2-3	CASTRSSESSTDTQYF	TGTGCCAGCACGAGATCTAGCGAGAGTAGCACAGATACGCAGTATTTT
NA	TRBV6-6	NA	15	TRBJ2-3	CASSLLAPSTDTQYF	TGTGCCAGCAGTCTCCTAGCGCCTAGCACAGATACGCAGTATTTT
NA	TRBV12-5	NA	16	TRBJ2-2	CASGLVRLARAGELFF	TGTGCTAGTGGTTTGGTACGGCTAGCAAGGGCCGGGGAGCTGTTTTTT
NA	TRBV9	TRBD1	17	TRBJ2-2	CASSVGGTGANTGELFF	TGTGCCAGCAGCGTAGGCGGGACAGGGGCGAACACCGGGGAGCTGTTTTTT
few	TRBV10-3	NA	15	TRBJ2-3	CAISESEGLRRTQYF	TGTGCCATCAGTGAGTCGGAGGGACTCCGCCGTACGCAGTATTTT
NA	TRBV6-4	NA	16	TRBJ2-3	CASSDERRSSTDTQYF	TGTGCCAGCAGTGACGAGCGGCGGTCTAGCACAGATACGCAGTATTTT
NA	TRBV19	NA	14	TRBJ1-1	CASSIGRRATEAFF	TGTGCCAGTAGTATAGGGAGAAGGGCGACTGAAGCTTTCTTT
once	TRBV10-3	TRBD2	14	TRBJ2-1	CAISGTSGSNEQFF	TGTGCCATCAGTGGGACTAGCGGGAGCAATGAGCAGTTCTTC
once	TRBV7-2	TRBD1	15	TRBJ2-7	CASSLHPGQKYEQYF	TGTGCCAGCAGCTTACACCCGGGACAGAAATACGAGCAGTACTTC
few	TRBV7-9	NA	17	TRBJ2-2	CASSPQKTVTNTGELFF	TGTGCCAGCAGCCCGCAAAAGACAGTGACGAACACCGGGGAGCTGTTTTTT
NA	TRBV10-2	TRBD2	15	TRBJ2-7	CASSDVAGVSYEQYF	TGCGCCAGCAGTGATGTAGCGGGAGTTTCCTACGAGCAGTACTTC
NA	TRBV19	TRBD1	14	TRBJ1-1	CASSIRGLGTEAFF	TGTGCCAGTAGTATCAGGGGGCTAGGCACTGAAGCTTTCTTT
NA	TRBV18	TRBD1	14	TRBJ2-5	CASSPGTGQETQYF	TGTGCCAGCTCACCCGGGACAGGGCAAGAGACCCAGTACTTC
NA	TRBV28	NA	17	TRBJ1-5	CASSSQQRGASNQPQHF	TGTGCCAGCAGTTCTCAACAGAGGGGGGCAAGCAATCAGCCCCAGCATTTT
once	TRBV18	NA	14	TRBJ2-7	CASSPGGLTYEQYF	TGTGCCAGCTCACCAGGAGGGCTTACCTACGAGCAGTACTTC
NA	TRBV14	NA	14	TRBJ1-4	CASSQASVGEKLFF	TGTGCCAGCAGCCAAGCGTCCGTTGGGGAAAAACTGTTTTTT
NA	TRBV9	NA	15	TRBJ1-4	CASSYSTGGDEKLFF	TGTGCCAGCAGCTATTCAACCGGGGGGGATGAAAAACTGTTTTTT
NA	TRBV2	NA	12	TRBJ2-5	CASRMEQETQYF	TGTGCCAGCAGGATGGAGCAAGAGACCCAGTACTTC
NA	TRBV7-8	TRBD1	15	TRBJ1-4	CASSGRDRGQEKLFF	TGTGCCAGCAGCGGTCGGGACAGGGGGCAAGAAAAACTGTTTTTT
NA	TRBV5-6	TRBD2	18	TRBJ2-5	CASSLGTRLAENQETQYF	TGTGCCAGCAGCTTGGGGACTCGACTAGCGGAAAACCAAGAGACCCAGTACTTC
once	TRBV7-8	NA	12	TRBJ1-1	CASSLVNTEAFF	TGTGCCAGCAGCTTAGTGAACACTGAAGCTTTCTTT
NA	TRBV7-8	NA	16	TRBJ2-3	CASSRTEYSSTDTQYF	TGTGCCAGCAGCCGGACGGAGTACTCTAGCACAGATACGCAGTATTTT
few	TRBV11-3	NA	17	TRBJ1-3	CASSLGTPTRSGNTIYF	TGTGCCAGCAGCTTAGGTACGCCGACGCGCTCTGGAAACACCATATATTTT
NA	TRBV28	NA	13	TRBJ2-1	CASSLERASHQFF	TGTGCCAGCAGTTTGGAGAGGGCCAGCCACCAGTTCTTC
NA	TRBV19	NA	15	TRBJ1-5	CASKPGQAQGQPQHF	TGTGCCAGCAAACCGGGACAAGCCCAAGGTCAGCCCCAGCATTTT
few	TRBV29-1	NA	13	TRBJ1-5	CSVAPYSNQPQHF	TGCAGCGTTGCTCCCTATAGCAATCAGCCCCAGCATTTT
NA	TRBV7-2	NA	14	TRBJ2-7	CASSLGRSSYEQYF	TGTGCCAGCAGCTTAGGGCGAAGCTCCTACGAGCAGTACTTC
NA	TRBV7-2	NA	15	TRBJ1-5	CASSRTYRANQPQHF	TGTGCCAGCAGCCGTACATACAGGGCGAATCAGCCCCAGCATTTT
NA	TRBV6-5	NA	14	TRBJ2-7	CASTRPGASYEQYF	TGTGCCAGCACCCGACCAGGGGCGTCCTACGAGCAGTACTTC
NA	TRBV6-6	NA	15	TRBJ2-7	CASSDGQGGYYEQYF	TGTGCCAGCAGTGACGGACAGGGAGGGTACTACGAGCAGTACTTC
NA	TRBV10-2	NA	15	TRBJ1-2	CATPRQRVANYGYTF	TGCGCCACCCCGAGACAGCGCGTAGCTAACTATGGCTACACCTTC
NA	TRBV4-2	TRBD1	14	TRBJ2-5	CASSQGQGAETQYF	TGTGCCAGCAGCCAAGGGCAGGGGGCAGAGACCCAGTACTTC
NA	TRBV5-6	NA	13	TRBJ2-7	CASTQGGSYEQYF	TGTGCCAGCACCCAAGGGGGTTCCTACGAGCAGTACTTC
NA	TRBV5-6	NA	12	TRBJ2-1	CASSLVYNEQFF	TGTGCCAGCAGCTTGGTTTACAATGAGCAGTTCTTC
NA	TRBV15	NA	14	TRBJ2-5	CATSREITSETQYF	TGTGCCACCAGCAGAGAAATCACGTCGGAGACCCAGTACTTC
once	TRBV6-6	TRBD2	15	TRBJ2-7	CASSYRLAENYEQYF	TGTGCCAGCAGTTATCGGCTAGCGGAAAACTACGAGCAGTACTTC
NA	TRBV28	NA	17	TRBJ2-1	CASSFGGLGEEHNEQFF	TGTGCCAGCAGTTTTGGGGGGTTGGGGGAGGAACACAATGAGCAGTTCTTC
once	TRBV11-3	NA	12	TRBJ2-1	CASSPTTGVQFF	TGTGCCAGCAGTCCTACCACAGGAGTTCAGTTCTTC
NA	TRBV14	NA	14	TRBJ2-3	CASSQEWGSDTQYF	TGTGCCAGCAGCCAAGAATGGGGCTCAGATACGCAGTATTTT
NA	TRBV5-1	NA	14	TRBJ2-3	CASSLAVPTDTQYF	TGCGCCAGCAGCTTAGCGGTCCCCACAGATACGCAGTATTTT
NA	TRBV7-9	NA	12	TRBJ2-7	CASSLVSYEQYF	TGTGCCAGCAGCTTAGTCTCCTACGAGCAGTACTTC
once	TRBV25-1	NA	14	TRBJ2-2	CASHKTGNTGELFF	TGTGCCAGCCACAAGACGGGGAACACCGGGGAGCTGTTTTTT
few	TRBV28	NA	14	TRBJ2-7	CASWTTGATYEQYF	TGTGCCAGCTGGACGACAGGAGCCACCTACGAGCAGTACTTC
NA	TRBV18	NA	15	TRBJ2-7	CASSPPTGATGEQYF	TGTGCCAGCTCACCACCCACGGGAGCAACGGGCGAGCAGTACTTC